Here is one T cell receptor beta chain with its context. The antigen is undetermined. Germline lookup yields CDR1 MNHEY and CDR2 SVGEGT. The CDR3 has 16 amino acids. V was clipped by 2 bases and J by 2 bases, with 15 bases between them. With a J-beta primer mix and a sample-barcoded 5' primer, a second PCR ran about 7 to 12 cycles. TCRdb ran MiXCR on the 5' RACE reads and lists one entry per CDR3 protein. Found here are hundreds of thousands of distinct CDR3 sequences, 40% to 60% of them singletons; the top ten hold around an eighth. The data are from a study of blood T cells in healthy people across ages. Study results and caveats: Reliance upon unsorted PBMCs precluded definitive naive versus antigen-experienced comparison.

Sequenced material: blood. The rearrangement joins TRBV6-2 or TRBV6-3 to TRBJ1-2; D is unclear. This TCR derives from a man between 25 and 39 years old in good health. As DNA, the CDR3 is TGTGCCAGCAGTTACCGGAGTTTGGCGATGAACTATGGCTACACCTTC. This translates into CASSYRSLAMNYGYTF.